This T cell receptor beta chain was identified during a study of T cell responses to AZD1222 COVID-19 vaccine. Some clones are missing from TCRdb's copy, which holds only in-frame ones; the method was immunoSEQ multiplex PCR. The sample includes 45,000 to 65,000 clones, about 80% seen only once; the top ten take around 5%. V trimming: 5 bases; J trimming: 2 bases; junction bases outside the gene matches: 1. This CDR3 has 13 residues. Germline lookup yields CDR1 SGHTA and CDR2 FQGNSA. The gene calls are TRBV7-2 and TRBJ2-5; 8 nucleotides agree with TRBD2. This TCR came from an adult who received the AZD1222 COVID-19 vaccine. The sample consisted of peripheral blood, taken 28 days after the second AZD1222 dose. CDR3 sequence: CASSRGGQETQYF. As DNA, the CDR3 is TGTGCCAGCAGCCGCGGGGGGCAAGAGACCCAGTACTTC.